The 2 T cell receptor beta chains listed next were all sequenced from one sample in a study of cytotoxic CD8 clonotypes in ibrutinib-treated CLL. Repertoires were generated with immunoSEQ multiplex PCR, while TCRdb's copy carries only in-frame clones and drops some. The table lists roughly 190,000 clones, approximately 68% of them singletons, with about an eighth in the top ten. Sequences were derived from PBMCs, sampled after 24 months of ibrutinib treatment. These receptors all stem from a human donor with chronic lymphocytic leukemia.

This clone has a single count. The V and J genes are TRBV9 and TRBJ2-7; 7 bases map to TRBD2. The junction had 7 bases not matched to a gene; V was cut back by 0 bases and J by 1 base. This CDR3 has 16 residues. The V gene's germline CDR1 is SGDLS and CDR2 YYNGEE. The CDR3 bases are TGTGCCAGCAGCGTAGGCGGGGGTCCCTTTTCCTACGAGCAGTACTTC. This codes for CASSVGGGPFSYEQYF.

The chain carries TRBV19 and TRBJ2-1; 7 bases align to TRBD1. Trimming at V came to 5 bases and at J to 6 bases, leaving 7 bases not matched to a gene. CDR1 and CDR2 (germline): LNHDA, SQIVND (reference sequence). The length of the CDR3 is 14 residues. The DNA for the CDR3 is TGTGCCAGTAGTTCCCTGACAGGGTCCAATGAGCAGTTCTTC. Amino acids: CASSSLTGSNEQFF.